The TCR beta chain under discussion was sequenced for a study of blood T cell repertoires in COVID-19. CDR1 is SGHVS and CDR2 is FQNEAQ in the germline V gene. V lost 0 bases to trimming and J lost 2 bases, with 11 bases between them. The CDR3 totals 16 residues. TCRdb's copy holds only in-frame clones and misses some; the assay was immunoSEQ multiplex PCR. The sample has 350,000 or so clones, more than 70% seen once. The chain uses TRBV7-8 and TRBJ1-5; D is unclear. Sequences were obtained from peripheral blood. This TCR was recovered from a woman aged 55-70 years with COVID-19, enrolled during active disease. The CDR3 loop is CASSLADRGGNQPQHF. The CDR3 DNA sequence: TGTGCCAGCAGCTTAGCGGACCGGGGTGGCAATCAGCCCCAGCATTTT.